Described below is a single T cell receptor (beta chain) sequence and its context. Antigen unknown. The TCR beta libraries were generated through quantitative 5'-RACE incorporating molecular barcodes. TCRdb re-called the 5' RACE reads with MiXCR, one entry per CDR3 protein. The sample holds roughly 700,000 distinct CDR3 sequences, around 19% seen once. The sample originates from a study of CD8 T cells in ankylosing spondylitis. Study-wide results and limits: Disease-linked clones, CD8+, were relatively rare in peripheral blood. Past research had described some motif variants in reactive arthritis synovial fluid and blood. From matched ankylosing spondylitis synovial fluid, disease-linked clones were reportedly recovered at significantly enriched levels. Blood from ankylosing spondylitis patients appeared to carry a characteristic roughly eight-variant TCR beta motif.

The CDR3 contains 14 residues. Per germline, CDR1 LNHNV and CDR2 YYDKDF (reference sequence). The V end was cut by 0 bases, the J end by 11 bases, with 16 bases between. The V gene is TRBV15, the J gene TRBJ1-1; tentative D call: TRBD1 (6 bases). The source of this sequence is a male donor with ankylosing spondylitis. The sample was blood, either unsorted or a sorted T cell fraction (not recorded which). The CDR3 sequence is CATSRDRNRGAAFF. CDR3 bases: TGTGCCACCAGCAGAGACAGGAACCGGGGGGCGGCTTTCTTT. The full variable domain, rest sourced from reference TRBV15 and TRBJ1-1, is DAMVIQNPRYQVTQFGKPVTLSCSQTLNHNVMYWYQQKSSQAPKLLFHYYDKDFNNEADTPDNFQSRRPNTSFCFLDIRSPGLGDTAMYLCATSRDRNRGAAFFGQGTRLTVV.